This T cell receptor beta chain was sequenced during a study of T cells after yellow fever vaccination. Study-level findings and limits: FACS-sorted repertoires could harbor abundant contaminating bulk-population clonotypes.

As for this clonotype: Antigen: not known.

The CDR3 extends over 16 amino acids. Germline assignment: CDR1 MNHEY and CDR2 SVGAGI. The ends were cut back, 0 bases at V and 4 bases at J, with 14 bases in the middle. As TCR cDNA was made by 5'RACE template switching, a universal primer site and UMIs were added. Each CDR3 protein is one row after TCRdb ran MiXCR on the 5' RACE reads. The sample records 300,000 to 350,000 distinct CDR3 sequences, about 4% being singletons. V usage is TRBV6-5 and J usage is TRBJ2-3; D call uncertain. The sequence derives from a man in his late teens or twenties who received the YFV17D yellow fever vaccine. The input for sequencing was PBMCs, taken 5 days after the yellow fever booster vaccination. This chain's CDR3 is CASSYSRVQSADTQYF. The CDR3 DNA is TGTGCCAGCAGTTACTCCCGGGTCCAATCAGCAGATACGCAGTATTTT.